Listed below are T cell receptor beta chains from one sample, sequenced in a study of post-analysis software for immune sequencing data. TCRdb re-called the PCR reads with MiXCR, one entry per CDR3 protein. The table has approximately 730,000 distinct CDR3 sequences, 30% seen once. The sequencing sample was made of blood. These receptors originate from a girl aged 5 to 17 with multiple sclerosis. CDR3s include the opening cysteine and the closing phenylalanine or tryptophan. Fields, in order: J gene, clone size, V gene, D gene, CDR3 DNA, CDR3 protein. The D gene is left open where the match is weak. Part of the rows lack a size; the others show once, few, many or a class for expanded clones.

j_call: TRBJ2-1; clone_size: NA; v_call: TRBV7-8; d_call: TRBD2; cdr3_nt: TGTGCCAGCGGAAGCGGGACTAGCGATAATGAGCAGTTCTTC; cdr3_aa: CASGSGTSDNEQFF
j_call: TRBJ1-4; clone_size: NA; v_call: TRBV9; d_call: NA; cdr3_nt: TGTGCCAGCAGCGCCTTCGACTTTGCAACTAATGAAAAACTGTTTTTT; cdr3_aa: CASSAFDFATNEKLFF
j_call: TRBJ2-2; clone_size: NA; v_call: TRBV5-1; d_call: NA; cdr3_nt: TGCGCCAGCAGCTCGCGGTCGGGGGCCTCGAACACCGGGGAGCTGTTTTTT; cdr3_aa: CASSSRSGASNTGELFF
j_call: TRBJ2-4; clone_size: few; v_call: TRBV7-2; d_call: NA; cdr3_nt: TGTGCCAGCAGCTTAGAGGGCAGACCGGTGGACATTCAGTACTTC; cdr3_aa: CASSLEGRPVDIQYF
j_call: TRBJ2-5; clone_size: few; v_call: TRBV7-2; d_call: TRBD1; cdr3_nt: TGTGCCAGCAGCTTAGCCCGGGACAGGGATTGGGAGACCCAGTACTTC; cdr3_aa: CASSLARDRDWETQYF
j_call: TRBJ1-4; clone_size: NA; v_call: TRBV6-5; d_call: TRBD1; cdr3_nt: TGTGCCAGCAGTTACCTGGGGACAGGGTTTGAACTGTTTTTT; cdr3_aa: CASSYLGTGFELFF
j_call: TRBJ1-4; clone_size: few; v_call: TRBV12-3/TRBV12-4; d_call: TRBD1; cdr3_nt: TGTGCCAGCAGTCCCCAGGGGGGGGGGAATGAAAAACTGTTTTTT; cdr3_aa: CASSPQGGGNEKLFF
j_call: TRBJ2-5; clone_size: NA; v_call: TRBV7-8; d_call: NA; cdr3_nt: TGTGCCAGCAGCTTTAGACGGACACCCACCAAATACCAAGAGACCCAGTACTTC; cdr3_aa: CASSFRRTPTKYQETQYF
j_call: TRBJ2-2; clone_size: NA; v_call: TRBV7-7; d_call: NA; cdr3_nt: TGTGCCAGCAGCTTAACCCAGGGAGTTGGCGGGGAGCTGTTTTTT; cdr3_aa: CASSLTQGVGGELFF
j_call: TRBJ2-1; clone_size: few; v_call: TRBV6-4; d_call: NA; cdr3_nt: TGTGCCAGCAGTGAGCCTGACTCGTCTGAGCAGTTCTTC; cdr3_aa: CASSEPDSSEQFF
j_call: TRBJ1-5; clone_size: few; v_call: TRBV9; d_call: NA; cdr3_nt: TGTGCCAGCAGCGCGCAGGGGTATAGCAATCAGCCCCAGCATTTT; cdr3_aa: CASSAQGYSNQPQHF
j_call: TRBJ2-5; clone_size: many; v_call: TRBV20-1; d_call: TRBD2; cdr3_nt: TGCAGTGCTAGACTAGCGGGAGCGAGGGAGCAGTACTTC; cdr3_aa: CSARLAGAREQYF
j_call: TRBJ2-3; clone_size: few; v_call: TRBV7-2; d_call: NA; cdr3_nt: TGTGCCAGCAGCTTAGGGGGGCGGGACCTGGGGGGGCAGTATTTT; cdr3_aa: CASSLGGRDLGGQYF
j_call: TRBJ2-7; clone_size: NA; v_call: TRBV6-5; d_call: NA; cdr3_nt: TGTGCCAGCAGTTACTCCATCGACAGTGGGAATGTCCCCTACGAGCAGTACTTC; cdr3_aa: CASSYSIDSGNVPYEQYF
j_call: TRBJ2-7; clone_size: many; v_call: TRBV27; d_call: NA; cdr3_nt: TGTGCCAGCAGTGACCGACTAGGAGGGGCCTCCTACGAGCAGTACTTC; cdr3_aa: CASSDRLGGASYEQYF
j_call: TRBJ1-2; clone_size: many; v_call: TRBV6-5; d_call: NA; cdr3_nt: TGTGCCAGCAGTTACTTCAGTTCTAACTATGGCTACACCTTC; cdr3_aa: CASSYFSSNYGYTF
j_call: TRBJ1-4; clone_size: NA; v_call: TRBV7-2; d_call: NA; cdr3_nt: TGTGCCAGCGGCCAGACCTTTAATGAAAAACTGTTTTTT; cdr3_aa: CASGQTFNEKLFF
j_call: TRBJ2-4; clone_size: NA; v_call: TRBV6-1; d_call: TRBD2; cdr3_nt: TGTGCCAGCAGTGATCGGGCGGGAGGGGGTTGGGACATTCAGTACTTC; cdr3_aa: CASSDRAGGGWDIQYF
j_call: TRBJ2-3; clone_size: few; v_call: TRBV14; d_call: TRBD2; cdr3_nt: TGTGCCAGCAGCCCCCGGCTAGCGGGAGTCGGAGATACGCAGTATTTT; cdr3_aa: CASSPRLAGVGDTQYF
j_call: TRBJ1-1; clone_size: NA; v_call: TRBV10-3; d_call: NA; cdr3_nt: TGTGCCATCAGCTACGGAAGAGACACTGAAGCTTTCTTT; cdr3_aa: CAISYGRDTEAFF
j_call: TRBJ1-1; clone_size: NA; v_call: TRBV27; d_call: TRBD1; cdr3_nt: TGTGCCAGCAGTTTACTATCCGGGACAGGGCCGAACACTGAAGCTTTCTTT; cdr3_aa: CASSLLSGTGPNTEAFF
j_call: TRBJ2-7; clone_size: NA; v_call: TRBV27; d_call: TRBD2; cdr3_nt: TGTGCCAGCCGGAGACTAGCGGGGTTCTCCTACAATGAGCAGTACTTC; cdr3_aa: CASRRLAGFSYNEQYF
j_call: TRBJ1-3; clone_size: NA; v_call: TRBV5-1; d_call: NA; cdr3_nt: TGCGCCAGCAGCCCAGCATCTGGAAACACCATATATTTT; cdr3_aa: CASSPASGNTIYF
j_call: TRBJ2-7; clone_size: few; v_call: TRBV20-1; d_call: NA; cdr3_nt: TGCAGTGCCGCCGACAGCCTGGGATACGAGCAGTACTTC; cdr3_aa: CSAADSLGYEQYF
j_call: TRBJ1-2; clone_size: NA; v_call: TRBV7-2; d_call: NA; cdr3_nt: TGTGCCAGCAGCTTATCCACAGGCAACTATGACTACACCTTC; cdr3_aa: CASSLSTGNYDYTF
j_call: TRBJ2-7; clone_size: NA; v_call: TRBV6-2/TRBV6-3; d_call: NA; cdr3_nt: TGTGCCGGCACCGAAAGGAGGGGCCGCGAGCAGTACTTC; cdr3_aa: CAGTERRGREQYF
j_call: TRBJ2-6; clone_size: NA; v_call: TRBV10-2; d_call: NA; cdr3_nt: TGCGCCAGCACGGGGCGGCACTCTGGGGCCAACGTCCTGACTTTC; cdr3_aa: CASTGRHSGANVLTF
j_call: TRBJ2-7; clone_size: NA; v_call: TRBV3-1; d_call: TRBD1; cdr3_nt: TGTGCCAGCAGCCAATTTTCCGGGACAGGGGGCGAGCAGTACTTC; cdr3_aa: CASSQFSGTGGEQYF
j_call: TRBJ2-5; clone_size: few; v_call: TRBV7-2; d_call: NA; cdr3_nt: TGTGCCAGCAGTCGCGCCTATGAGACCCAGTACTTC; cdr3_aa: CASSRAYETQYF
j_call: TRBJ1-3; clone_size: NA; v_call: TRBV29-1; d_call: NA; cdr3_nt: TGCAGCGTACCCGGAGAGGGGCCTTCCAAGAGCTCTGGAAACACCATATATTTT; cdr3_aa: CSVPGEGPSKSSGNTIYF
j_call: TRBJ1-1; clone_size: few; v_call: TRBV29-1; d_call: TRBD1; cdr3_nt: TGCAGCGTTGAACCACAGGGGGGAACTGAAGCTTTCTTT; cdr3_aa: CSVEPQGGTEAFF
j_call: TRBJ2-3; clone_size: NA; v_call: TRBV20-1; d_call: TRBD2; cdr3_nt: TGCAGTGCTAGAGATGTCCTAGCGGAGAGCACAGATACGCAGTATTTT; cdr3_aa: CSARDVLAESTDTQYF
j_call: TRBJ2-5; clone_size: NA; v_call: TRBV29-1; d_call: NA; cdr3_nt: TGCAGCGTTAGTTACAGTCAAGAGACCCAGTACTTC; cdr3_aa: CSVSYSQETQYF
j_call: TRBJ1-5; clone_size: NA; v_call: TRBV28; d_call: NA; cdr3_nt: TGTGCCAGCAGTTTCCCCCAGGGGAGGAGGCAGCCCCAGCATTTT; cdr3_aa: CASSFPQGRRQPQHF
j_call: TRBJ2-1; clone_size: NA; v_call: TRBV20-1; d_call: NA; cdr3_nt: TGCAGTGCTGCTCGGGCTCGCTACAATGAGCAGTTCTTC; cdr3_aa: CSAARARYNEQFF
j_call: TRBJ2-7; clone_size: once; v_call: TRBV20-1; d_call: TRBD2; cdr3_nt: TGCAGTGTTGACGCCGGGACTACCGCCGGTGAGCAGTACTTC; cdr3_aa: CSVDAGTTAGEQYF
j_call: TRBJ1-2; clone_size: NA; v_call: TRBV7-2; d_call: NA; cdr3_nt: TGTGCCAGCAGCTCTGTCGGGCCGTATGGCTACACCTTC; cdr3_aa: CASSSVGPYGYTF
j_call: TRBJ2-1; clone_size: few; v_call: TRBV6-5; d_call: NA; cdr3_nt: TGTGCCAGCAGTTCCCCGGGGGAGCAGTTCTTC; cdr3_aa: CASSSPGEQFF
j_call: TRBJ1-2; clone_size: few; v_call: TRBV20-1; d_call: TRBD1; cdr3_nt: TGCAGTGCTACCCGGGACAGGGCCACGACGGGCTACACCTTC; cdr3_aa: CSATRDRATTGYTF
j_call: TRBJ2-1; clone_size: NA; v_call: TRBV27; d_call: NA; cdr3_nt: TGTGCCAGCGGTTTGTTGGAGGGATACAATGAGCAGTTCTTC; cdr3_aa: CASGLLEGYNEQFF
j_call: TRBJ2-5; clone_size: NA; v_call: TRBV10-3; d_call: TRBD2; cdr3_nt: TGTGCCATTAGCGACGAGGGACTAGCGGGAGGGGAGACCCAGTACTTC; cdr3_aa: CAISDEGLAGGETQYF
j_call: TRBJ1-2; clone_size: NA; v_call: TRBV2; d_call: NA; cdr3_nt: TGTGCCAGCAGTGAATCAGAGGAGGGCTACACCTTC; cdr3_aa: CASSESEEGYTF
j_call: TRBJ2-1; clone_size: NA; v_call: TRBV4-1; d_call: TRBD2; cdr3_nt: TGCGCCAGCAGCCAAGGGTCGGGAGGAGTATACAATAAGCAGTTCTTC; cdr3_aa: CASSQGSGGVYNKQFF
j_call: TRBJ2-7; clone_size: NA; v_call: TRBV21-1; d_call: NA; cdr3_nt: TGTGCCAGCGGCAGGCGGGACAGGGCCGACGAGCAGTACTTC; cdr3_aa: CASGRRDRADEQYF
j_call: TRBJ1-1; clone_size: NA; v_call: TRBV5-1; d_call: NA; cdr3_nt: TGCGCCAGCAGCTTGGTACGAAGACAGTTTGAAGCTTTCTTT; cdr3_aa: CASSLVRRQFEAFF
j_call: TRBJ1-5; clone_size: few; v_call: TRBV7-2; d_call: NA; cdr3_nt: TGTGCCAGCAGCAGAGACGCCTATAGCAATCAGCCCCAGCATTTT; cdr3_aa: CASSRDAYSNQPQHF
j_call: TRBJ2-7; clone_size: many; v_call: TRBV5-1; d_call: NA; cdr3_nt: TGCGCCAGCAGCTTGTTGGAGGGTGTCGACTACGAGCAGTACTTC; cdr3_aa: CASSLLEGVDYEQYF
j_call: TRBJ2-1; clone_size: many; v_call: TRBV20-1; d_call: TRBD2; cdr3_nt: TGCAGTGGAGGACTAGCGGGCTACAATGAGCAGTTCTTC; cdr3_aa: CSGGLAGYNEQFF
j_call: TRBJ1-2; clone_size: few; v_call: TRBV12-3/TRBV12-4; d_call: NA; cdr3_nt: TGTGCCAGCAGCTCAGGGTTCTATGGCTACACCTTC; cdr3_aa: CASSSGFYGYTF
j_call: TRBJ2-1; clone_size: NA; v_call: TRBV28; d_call: NA; cdr3_nt: TGTGCCAGCAGCTCCCCCCTGACCGGCTCCTACAATGAGCAGTTCTTC; cdr3_aa: CASSSPLTGSYNEQFF
j_call: TRBJ2-5; clone_size: NA; v_call: TRBV3-1; d_call: NA; cdr3_nt: TGTGCCAGCAGCCAAAGTTCGGGGGAGACCCAGTACTTC; cdr3_aa: CASSQSSGETQYF
j_call: TRBJ2-7; clone_size: NA; v_call: TRBV7-9; d_call: NA; cdr3_nt: TGTGCCAGCAGCTTAGTTGCAGCGATAACCTACGAGCAGTACTTC; cdr3_aa: CASSLVAAITYEQYF
j_call: TRBJ2-6; clone_size: NA; v_call: TRBV29-1; d_call: NA; cdr3_nt: TGCAGCGTTCTCACACGGGGGCCGGCGGGGGCCAACGTCCTGACTTTC; cdr3_aa: CSVLTRGPAGANVLTF